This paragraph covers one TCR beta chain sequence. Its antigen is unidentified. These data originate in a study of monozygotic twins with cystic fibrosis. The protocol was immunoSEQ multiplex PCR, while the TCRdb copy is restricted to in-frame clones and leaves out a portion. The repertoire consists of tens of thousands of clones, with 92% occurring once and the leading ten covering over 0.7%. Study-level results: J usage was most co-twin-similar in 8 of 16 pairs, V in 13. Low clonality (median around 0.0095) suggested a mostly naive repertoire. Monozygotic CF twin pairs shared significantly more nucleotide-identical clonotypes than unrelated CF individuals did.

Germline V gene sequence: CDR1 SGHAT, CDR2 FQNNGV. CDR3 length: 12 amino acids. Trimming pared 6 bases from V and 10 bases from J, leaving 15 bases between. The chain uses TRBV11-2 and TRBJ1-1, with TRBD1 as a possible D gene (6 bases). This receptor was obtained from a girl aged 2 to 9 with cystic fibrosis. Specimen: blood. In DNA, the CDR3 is TGTGCCAGCAGGGGACAAGTTGTAGGAGCTTTCTTT. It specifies CASRGQVVGAFF.